These T cell receptor beta chains were read from a single sample in a study of identical twins. TCRdb passed the 5' RACE reads through MiXCR, listing each CDR3 protein once. The sample holds 520,000 or so distinct CDR3 sequences; roughly a fifth are singletons and the top ten take about 0.91%. These sequences were also reported in another study, on T cells expressing NK-cell markers.

Sequences were obtained from CD4+ T cells sorted from blood. The receptors were sampled from a woman in her late teens or twenties in good health. Both conserved end residues are part of each CDR3. D genes are given only for firm matches. Part of the rows lack a size; the others show once, few, many or a class for expanded clones.

length,J,size,V,D,CDR3,DNA
13,TRBJ2-1,NA,TRBV7-9,NA,CASSLIGRNEQFF,TGTGCCAGCAGCTTAATAGGGCGGAATGAGCAGTTCTTC
16,TRBJ2-5,NA,TRBV6-1,TRBD1,CASILRMGQGGETQYF,TGTGCCAGCATATTACGTATGGGACAGGGGGGAGAGACCCAGTACTTC
16,TRBJ2-1,few,TRBV5-1,TRBD2,CASSLGPSGGSNEQFF,TGCGCCAGCAGCTTGGGGCCTAGCGGGGGATCCAATGAGCAGTTCTTC
10,TRBJ2-7,many,TRBV6-5,NA,CASGPYEQYF,TGTGCCAGCGGGCCCTACGAGCAGTACTTC
14,TRBJ2-1,NA,TRBV4-3,NA,CASSQDPLRNEQFF,TGCGCCAGCAGCCAAGATCCCCTCCGCAATGAGCAGTTCTTC
12,TRBJ1-1,few,TRBV7-9,NA,CASSLAEPEAFF,TGTGCCAGCAGCTTAGCGGAGCCTGAAGCTTTCTTT
14,TRBJ2-7,few,TRBV20-1,NA,CSASAPDSSYEQYF,TGCAGTGCTAGCGCGCCGGACAGCTCCTACGAGCAGTACTTC
13,TRBJ1-1,NA,TRBV12-3/TRBV12-4,TRBD1,CASRNRGNTEAFF,TGTGCCAGCAGGAACAGGGGGAACACTGAAGCTTTCTTT
12,TRBJ2-5,few,TRBV7-9,NA,CASSFGMETQYF,TGTGCCAGCAGCTTTGGGATGGAGACCCAGTACTTC
14,TRBJ1-1,NA,TRBV5-1,NA,CASTQGAMNTEAFF,TGCGCCAGCACCCAGGGCGCTATGAACACTGAAGCTTTCTTT
13,TRBJ1-1,many,TRBV29-1,NA,CSVGGFMNTEAFF,TGCAGCGTTGGCGGCTTCATGAACACTGAAGCTTTCTTT
15,TRBJ2-1,few,TRBV5-1,TRBD1,CASSLGTGGLSEQFF,TGCGCCAGCAGCTTGGGGACAGGGGGTTTAAGTGAGCAGTTCTTC
16,TRBJ2-1,NA,TRBV28,TRBD2,CASSPVLAGGLNEQFF,TGTGCCAGCAGCCCTGTACTAGCGGGAGGGCTCAATGAGCAGTTCTTC
16,TRBJ2-2,few,TRBV7-3,NA,CASSQSSGAGAGELFF,TGTGCCAGCAGCCAATCTTCAGGGGCTGGCGCCGGGGAGCTGTTTTTT
16,TRBJ2-1,NA,TRBV19,NA,CASSIDLGQTYNEQFF,TGTGCCAGTAGTATAGATCTAGGCCAGACCTACAATGAGCAGTTCTTC
13,TRBJ2-5,NA,TRBV29-1,NA,CSVSKGIQETQYF,TGCAGCGTTTCAAAAGGGATTCAAGAGACCCAGTACTTC
13,TRBJ1-1,few,TRBV5-5,TRBD1,CASSSRTGVEAFF,TGTGCCAGCAGCTCGAGGACAGGGGTTGAAGCTTTCTTT
14,TRBJ2-1,NA,TRBV7-2,TRBD2,CASETRGRANEQFF,TGTGCCAGCGAGACCCGCGGGAGGGCCAATGAGCAGTTCTTC
14,TRBJ2-7,NA,TRBV29-1,NA,CSVDGQGGLYEQYF,TGCAGCGTTGATGGGCAGGGTGGCCTTTACGAGCAGTACTTC
18,TRBJ2-4,NA,TRBV7-6,TRBD1,CASSLSIRGRGTKNIQYF,TGTGCCAGCAGCTTATCCATCAGGGGGCGGGGAACCAAAAACATTCAGTACTTC
13,TRBJ1-1,few,TRBV29-1,NA,CSVVRQGGTEAFF,TGCAGCGTTGTCCGGCAGGGTGGCACTGAAGCTTTCTTT
12,TRBJ2-7,NA,TRBV20-1,NA,CSAGSSSYEQYF,TGCAGTGCTGGATCTAGCTCCTACGAGCAGTACTTC
12,TRBJ1-3,few,TRBV20-1,NA,CSARIYGGTIYF,TGCAGTGCTAGAATCTACGGCGGCACCATATATTTT
13,TRBJ2-7,NA,TRBV10-3,NA,CAISEEVTYEQYF,TGTGCCATCAGTGAGGAGGTCACCTACGAGCAGTACTTC
13,TRBJ1-2,NA,TRBV12-3/TRBV12-4,NA,CASSPRRGDGYTF,TGTGCCAGCAGTCCCCGCAGGGGTGATGGCTACACCTTC
13,TRBJ1-3,NA,TRBV20-1,TRBD1,CSAKTGFGNTIYF,TGCAGTGCAAAGACAGGGTTTGGAAACACCATATATTTT
16,TRBJ2-7,NA,TRBV6-5,TRBD2,CASSYSVLAGNYEQYF,TGTGCCAGCAGTTACTCTGTCCTAGCGGGGAACTACGAGCAGTACTTC
15,TRBJ2-2,many,TRBV5-1,NA,CASSWGTAGAGELFF,TGCGCCAGCAGCTGGGGAACGGCAGGGGCCGGGGAGCTGTTTTTT
13,TRBJ1-1,many,TRBV6-1,NA,CASSDRHRAEAFF,TGTGCCAGCAGTGACCGGCACCGGGCTGAAGCTTTCTTT
13,TRBJ1-4,NA,TRBV29-1,NA,CSVQGRMNEKLFF,TGCAGCGTACAGGGCAGGATGAATGAAAAACTGTTTTTT
16,TRBJ2-2,NA,TRBV2,NA,CASTLNGVAITGELFF,TGTGCCAGCACCCTAAATGGAGTAGCGATCACCGGGGAGCTGTTTTTT
13,TRBJ2-5,few,TRBV7-2,NA,CASSFSARKTQYF,TGTGCCAGCAGCTTTTCGGCTAGAAAGACCCAGTACTTC
13,TRBJ2-1,few,TRBV20-1,NA,CSARGVSYNEQFF,TGCAGTGCTAGAGGGGTCAGCTACAATGAGCAGTTCTTC
15,TRBJ1-1,NA,TRBV6-2/TRBV6-3,NA,CASSYSKPANTEAFF,TGTGCCAGCAGTTACTCGAAGCCAGCGAACACTGAAGCTTTCTTT
16,TRBJ1-4,NA,TRBV2,TRBD1,CASRPGQAKAREKLFF,TGTGCCAGCAGACCGGGACAGGCCAAAGCGAGGGAAAAACTGTTTTTT
15,TRBJ2-1,NA,TRBV5-4,TRBD2,CASSFPASGRARQFF,TGTGCCAGCAGCTTCCCGGCTAGCGGGAGGGCCAGGCAGTTCTTC
15,TRBJ2-5,once,TRBV10-3,NA,CAISESLGGRETQYF,TGTGCCATCAGTGAATCCCTAGGTGGGAGAGAGACCCAGTACTTC
11,TRBJ2-1,many,TRBV12-3/TRBV12-4,TRBD2,CASSWGGEQFF,TGTGCCAGCAGTTGGGGGGGTGAGCAGTTCTTC
12,TRBJ1-2,NA,TRBV20-1,NA,CSAGRRDYGYTF,TGCAGTGCAGGTCGTCGGGACTATGGCTACACCTTC
12,TRBJ2-5,NA,TRBV11-2,TRBD2,CASSSSPSGSYF,TGTGCCAGCAGCTCATCACCTAGCGGGAGTTACTTC
15,TRBJ1-2,NA,TRBV5-5,NA,CASSLTALLMGGYTF,TGTGCCAGCAGCTTGACAGCGCTTTTGATGGGTGGCTACACCTTC
13,TRBJ2-7,NA,TRBV20-1,TRBD1,CSAGDRLTYEQYF,TGCAGTGCCGGGGACAGGCTAACCTACGAGCAGTACTTC
13,TRBJ2-1,few,TRBV29-1,NA,CSVDPDSYNEQFF,TGCAGCGTTGACCCGGATTCCTACAATGAGCAGTTCTTC
15,TRBJ2-7,few,TRBV6-1,TRBD1,CASSVGTGGRYEQYF,TGTGCCAGCAGTGTAGGGACAGGGGGCCGGTACGAGCAGTACTTC
13,TRBJ2-7,NA,TRBV10-3,NA,CASRWGDPGEQYF,TGTGCCTCGAGGTGGGGAGATCCAGGCGAGCAGTACTTC
10,TRBJ2-7,few,TRBV29-1,NA,CSVVGYEQYF,TGCAGCGTTGTAGGCTACGAGCAGTACTTC
12,TRBJ1-1,few,TRBV29-1,NA,CSVRRGDAEAFF,TGCAGCGTTCGAAGGGGCGACGCTGAAGCTTTCTTT
16,TRBJ2-3,NA,TRBV20-1,TRBD2,CSATPLAGGRTDTQYF,TGCAGTGCTACTCCCTTAGCGGGAGGGCGGACAGATACGCAGTATTTT
13,TRBJ1-2,NA,TRBV20-1,NA,CSAKDGQVYGYTF,TGCAGTGCTAAGGACGGGCAGGTCTATGGCTACACCTTC
15,TRBJ2-1,few,TRBV10-3,NA,CAIRPSSVAYNEQFF,TGTGCCATCAGACCCTCTAGCGTGGCATACAATGAGCAGTTCTTC
13,TRBJ2-7,NA,TRBV4-1,NA,CASSRIPPEEQYF,TGCGCCAGCAGCCGCATACCCCCGGAAGAGCAGTACTTC
17,TRBJ2-1,many,TRBV7-9,NA,CASSDRKRRIDGNEQFF,TGTGCCAGCAGCGACCGAAAGCGGAGAATCGATGGGAATGAGCAGTTCTTC
14,TRBJ1-2,NA,TRBV12-3/TRBV12-4,NA,CASSHYSSNYGYTF,TGTGCCAGCAGTCATTACAGTTCTAACTATGGCTACACCTTC
19,TRBJ2-5,NA,TRBV20-1,NA,CSARGQVTLRTNFQETQYF,TGCAGTGCTAGAGGCCAGGTGACTCTCCGGACCAATTTCCAAGAGACCCAGTACTTC
14,TRBJ1-1,NA,TRBV12-3/TRBV12-4,NA,CASSLGGWGTEAFF,TGTGCCAGCAGTTTAGGGGGGTGGGGCACTGAAGCTTTCTTT